Listed below are T cell receptor beta chains from one sample, sequenced in a study of identical twins. TCRdb reprocessed the 5' RACE reads with MiXCR, giving one entry per CDR3 protein. The table shows about 900,000 distinct CDR3 sequences, with 9% to 15% occurring only once. These same records also appear under a second study, on yellow fever vaccine responses in identical twins.

Input material: PBMCs. These receptors all come from a woman under 30 in good health. The CDR3 runs from the conserved cysteine through the conserved F or W. Each record gives: D gene, V gene, J gene, clone size, CDR3 DNA, CDR3 protein. D genes are given only for firm matches. Expanded clones are given a class, and other clones once, few, many or no size at all.

TRBD2	TRBV12-3/TRBV12-4	TRBJ2-7	few	TGTGCCAGCAGTTGGACTAGCGGAGAGTACGAGCAGTACTTC	CASSWTSGEYEQYF
TRBD1	TRBV6-2/TRBV6-3	TRBJ1-1	few	TGTGCCAGCAGTTACCTTGGACAGGGGGCTGGTGCTTTCTTT	CASSYLGQGAGAFF
.	TRBV13	TRBJ1-1	.	TGTGCCAGCAGCCCCCTGGCGGTCACTGAAGCTTTCTTT	CASSPLAVTEAFF
.	TRBV24-1	TRBJ2-1	.	TGTGCCACCAGTGATGCGGTTGCACGCTCCTACAATGAGCAGTTCTTC	CATSDAVARSYNEQFF
.	TRBV6-2/TRBV6-3	TRBJ1-5	.	TGTGCCAGCGGGAATCAGGGCGCTCAGCCCCAGCATTTT	CASGNQGAQPQHF
.	TRBV20-1	TRBJ2-7	few	TGCAGTGTTCAGGGTTCCCTCTCCTACGAGCAGTACTTC	CSVQGSLSYEQYF
TRBD2	TRBV12-3/TRBV12-4	TRBJ2-2	few	TGTGCCAGCAGTTTCCCTAGCGGGGGGGCAGGAACCGGGGAGCTGTTTTTT	CASSFPSGGAGTGELFF
TRBD2	TRBV20-1	TRBJ2-5	.	TGCAGTGCTAGAGCTCCTAGCGGCCAAGAGACCCAGTACTTC	CSARAPSGQETQYF
TRBD1	TRBV6-2/TRBV6-3	TRBJ2-7	few	TGTGCCAGCAGTTACGAAAGAGGGGGCTTCCACGAGCAGTACTTC	CASSYERGGFHEQYF
.	TRBV29-1	TRBJ2-3	few	TGCAGCGTTTCGGGACTCGGCACAGATACGCAGTATTTT	CSVSGLGTDTQYF
TRBD1	TRBV28	TRBJ1-6	.	TGTGCCAGCAGTTTATCACAGGGGAGCTCCTATAATTCACCCCTCCACTTT	CASSLSQGSSYNSPLHF
.	TRBV20-1	TRBJ2-1	few	TGCAGTGCCGGAAATGGTCTGAGTGAGCAGTTCTTC	CSAGNGLSEQFF
TRBD1	TRBV20-1	TRBJ2-7	.	TGCAGTGCTAGCGTCATCCGGGACAGCGAACCCTACGAGCAGTACTTC	CSASVIRDSEPYEQYF
TRBD1	TRBV5-1	TRBJ1-4	few	TGCGCCAGCAGCCGGGACAGCATTAATGAAAAACTGTTTTTT	CASSRDSINEKLFF
.	TRBV29-1	TRBJ2-1	many	TGCAGCGTGGTGAGCGGCTACTCCTACAATGAGCAGTTCTTC	CSVVSGYSYNEQFF
.	TRBV4-1	TRBJ2-1	.	TGCGCCAGCAGCCAAGAGGCAGGGATTCCCTACAATGAGCAGTTCTTC	CASSQEAGIPYNEQFF
TRBD2	TRBV7-2	TRBJ2-1	many	TGTGCCAGCAGCTTAGGCCGGGGGGGCTATCATGAGCAGTTCTTC	CASSLGRGGYHEQFF
.	TRBV4-1	TRBJ1-4	.	TGCGCCAGCAGCCCCCCGATGGAAAAACTGTTTTTT	CASSPPMEKLFF
TRBD2	TRBV6-1	TRBJ2-1	few	TGTGCCAGCAGTGAAGTTGGAGCGGGAGCGCTCTCCTACAATGAGCAGTTCTTC	CASSEVGAGALSYNEQFF
.	TRBV5-1	TRBJ2-2	many	TGCGCCAGCAGCTTGGACAGTAAAAACGGGGAGCTGTTTTTT	CASSLDSKNGELFF
.	TRBV20-1	TRBJ2-3	few	TGCAGTGCCCACCCTCCGAATACAGATACGCAGTATTTT	CSAHPPNTDTQYF
TRBD1	TRBV2	TRBJ2-2	.	TGTGCCAGCAGCGACAGGGGGCTATATGCAAACACCGGGGAGCTGTTTTTT	CASSDRGLYANTGELFF
.	TRBV7-9	TRBJ1-4	.	TGTGCCAGCAGCTTGGGGGGCATCACCAATGAAAAACTGTTTTTT	CASSLGGITNEKLFF
TRBD2	TRBV4-1	TRBJ2-1	many	TGCGCCAGCAGCCAAGCGGGGGGGGCCTACAATGAGCAGTTCTTC	CASSQAGGAYNEQFF
TRBD1	TRBV4-1	TRBJ1-2	few	TGCGCCAGCAGCCAAGATGCCACAGGGGGCGCATTTTATGGCTACACCTTC	CASSQDATGGAFYGYTF
TRBD2	TRBV20-1	TRBJ2-2	.	TGCAGTGCCCGGGGACTAGCGGGGCTCGGGGAGCTGTTTTTT	CSARGLAGLGELFF
.	TRBV7-3	TRBJ2-4	few	TGTGCCAGCAGCCCACATTTCGCCCTAGCCAAAAACATTCAGTACTTC	CASSPHFALAKNIQYF
.	TRBV6-5	TRBJ2-6	.	TGTGCCAGCAGTCACAAACTAGCTCCCTCCTCTGGGGCCAACGTCCTGACTTTC	CASSHKLAPSSGANVLTF
.	TRBV29-1	TRBJ2-5	.	TGCAGCGTTATCAGGCAAGAGACCCAGTACTTC	CSVIRQETQYF
.	TRBV9	TRBJ2-2	.	TGTGCCAGCAGCGTAGGGTTTGTGACCGGGGAGCTGTTTTTT	CASSVGFVTGELFF
.	TRBV2	TRBJ2-7	.	TGTGCCAGCAGTGGACTCGGGGACGAGCAGTACTTC	CASSGLGDEQYF
.	TRBV12-3/TRBV12-4	TRBJ2-3	few	TGTGCCAGCAGTCCCGGACCCAGGGACACAGATACGCAGTATTTT	CASSPGPRDTDTQYF
.	TRBV29-1	TRBJ2-2	.	TGCAGCGTTGTTGTTTTTGGGGTAGCGAACACCGGGGAGCTGTTTTTT	CSVVVFGVANTGELFF
.	TRBV27	TRBJ2-5	few	TGTGCCAGCAGTTTATTCGCGAGGGTAGCCCAAGAGACCCAGTACTTC	CASSLFARVAQETQYF
.	TRBV4-1	TRBJ2-3	.	TGCGCCAGCAGCCTCAGCGAGGCACGGGGTTCCGATACGCAGTATTTT	CASSLSEARGSDTQYF
TRBD2	TRBV4-2	TRBJ2-7	many	TGTGCCAGCACCAACTCAGCGGGAGGGCCGTCCTACGAGCAGTACTTC	CASTNSAGGPSYEQYF
.	TRBV7-8	TRBJ1-5	many	TGTGCCAGCAGCTTAGCCGCCAGCAGCAATCAGCCCCAGCATTTT	CASSLAASSNQPQHF
.	TRBV5-1	TRBJ2-7	many	TGCGCCAGCAGCTTGGTCGGGGAGTGGGAGTATCCCTTACTATACGAGCAGTACTTC	CASSLVGEWEYPLLYEQYF
.	TRBV5-1	TRBJ1-1	few	TGCGCCAGCAGCTTGGGCGAGAGGAACACTGAAGCTTTCTTT	CASSLGERNTEAFF
.	TRBV5-1	TRBJ1-2	.	TGCGCCAGCAGCGTAGACAGGCCCGACTATGGCTACACCTTC	CASSVDRPDYGYTF
TRBD2	TRBV11-2	TRBJ2-3	few	TGTGCCAGCAGCTTGGAAGATTTTCGGACTAGCCATTCTGATACGCAGTATTTT	CASSLEDFRTSHSDTQYF
TRBD1	TRBV29-1	TRBJ2-7	few	TGCAGCGTTGTGGTGGACAGGGGGCGAAGCTCCTACGAGCAGTACTTC	CSVVVDRGRSSYEQYF
TRBD1	TRBV2	TRBJ2-2	.	TGTGCCAGCAGGCCCGGGACAGGGTCCCCCGGGGAGCTGTTTTTT	CASRPGTGSPGELFF
TRBD2	TRBV13	TRBJ2-1	few	TGTGCCAGCAGCTTACGCGGGGGAGAGGATGAGCAGTTCTTC	CASSLRGGEDEQFF
.	TRBV12-3/TRBV12-4	TRBJ2-5	few	TGTGCCAGCAGTTTAAATAGGGGCACGTTGGCCCAGTACTTC	CASSLNRGTLAQYF
.	TRBV7-2	TRBJ1-4	.	TGTGCCAGCAGCTTACACCAGCGTGGGGAAAAACTGTTTTTT	CASSLHQRGEKLFF
.	TRBV19	TRBJ2-3	once	TGTGCCAGTAGTATGGCGGAACTCCGTGATACGCAGTATTTT	CASSMAELRDTQYF
TRBD2	TRBV5-1	TRBJ2-1	few	TGCGCCAGCAGCCGAAGCGGGAGGGGCTACAATGAGCAGTTCTTC	CASSRSGRGYNEQFF
TRBD2	TRBV20-1	TRBJ2-3	few	TGCAGTGCTACTTTGCGGGAGGATAGCACAGATACGCAGTATTTT	CSATLREDSTDTQYF
TRBD1	TRBV11-3	TRBJ1-1	many	TGTGCCAGCAGCCGAGGGGGCTCTGAAGCTTTCTTT	CASSRGGSEAFF
.	TRBV12-3/TRBV12-4	TRBJ2-5	.	TGTGCCAGCAGTTCATACCGGGGGCACGTCCAGTACTTC	CASSSYRGHVQYF
.	TRBV7-8	TRBJ2-5	.	TGTGCCAGCAGCCCCGGACTTATGGAGTACCAAGAGACCCAGTACTTC	CASSPGLMEYQETQYF
TRBD1	TRBV5-1	TRBJ1-1	.	TGCGCCAGCAGCTTCGGTACAGGGGAGGGGAACACTGAAGCTTTCTTT	CASSFGTGEGNTEAFF
.	TRBV27	TRBJ2-6	few	TGTGCCAGCAGTCATGTGGGGGCTTCAGGGGCCAACGTCCTGACTTTC	CASSHVGASGANVLTF
TRBD1	TRBV6-2/TRBV6-3	TRBJ2-3	.	TGTGCCAGCAGTACAGGACAGGGAGTTGTCAGCGGACTCCGCACAGATACGCAGTATTTT	CASSTGQGVVSGLRTDTQYF